This T cell receptor (beta chain) was obtained from a study of cytomegalovirus exposure and HLA in healthy donors. Comment on this clone: What it recognizes is unknown.

Primers included in the PCR were 60 Vbeta and 13 Jbeta primers. In the authors' methods: An analysis performed later counted about 80 million unique TCR beta chains (roughly 11 million of them shared). TCRdb keeps only in-frame clones here, not all; method: immunoSEQ multiplex PCR. V, J and clone size were drawn from that table, and D and trimming were deduced from the DNA. This sample has some 220,000 clones, with just over 75% found just once. Study findings and constraints: Most of the TCR beta V segments (in an earlier analysis) were productive either about 87% or about 30% of the time.

CDR3 size: 14 residues. Trimming shortened V by 5 bases and J by 0 bases, and 14 bases separated the two germline ends. Germline lookup yields CDR1 GTSNPN and CDR2 SVGIG (reference sequence). This chain links TRBV30 with TRBJ2-7; possibly TRBD2 for D (6 bases). The clonotype originates from a woman aged 60 to 75 in good health and CMV-seropositive. Sequences were obtained from PBMCs. The CDR3 is CAWAGTASSYEQYF. The CDR3, as DNA: TGTGCCTGGGCAGGGACTGCGAGCTCCTACGAGCAGTACTTC.